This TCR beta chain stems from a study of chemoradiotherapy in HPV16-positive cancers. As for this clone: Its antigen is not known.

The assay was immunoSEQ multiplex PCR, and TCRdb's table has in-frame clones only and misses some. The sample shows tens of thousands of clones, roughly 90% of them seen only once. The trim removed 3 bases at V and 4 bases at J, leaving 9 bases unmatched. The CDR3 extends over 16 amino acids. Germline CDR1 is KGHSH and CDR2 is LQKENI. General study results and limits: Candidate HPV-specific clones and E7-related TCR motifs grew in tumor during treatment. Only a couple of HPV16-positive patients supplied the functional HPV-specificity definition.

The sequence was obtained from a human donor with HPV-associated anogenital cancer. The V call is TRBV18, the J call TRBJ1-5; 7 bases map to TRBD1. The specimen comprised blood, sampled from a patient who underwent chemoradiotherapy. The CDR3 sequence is CASSPRAGTENQPQHF. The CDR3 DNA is TGTGCCAGCTCACCGAGGGCCGGGACAGAGAATCAGCCCCAGCATTTT.